This T cell receptor beta chain was captured by sequencing in a study of blood T cell repertoires in COVID-19. Background on the study: COVID-19 samples, acute and convalescent, were from the United States, Italy and Spain.

In this sample, this clone turned up a few times. Method: immunoSEQ multiplex PCR; TCRdb's copy keeps in-frame clones and lacks some. This sample has over 200,000 clones, with approximately 84% found just once. Recovered Cohort 3 donors showed two negative PCRs, clearance, or symptom resolution. Trimming left V 5 bases short and J 14 bases short, with 22 bases between. The CDR3 runs to 15 residues. The germline gives CDR1 SGHTA, CDR2 FQGNSA. Sequencing was carried out using PBMCs or T cells enriched from blood (not recorded which). The rearrangement uses TRBV7-2 and TRBJ1-6; possible D gene TRBD1, 5 bases. The receptor was isolated from a man aged 35 to 55 who had recovered from COVID-19. DNA of the CDR3: TGTGCCAGCAGCGAACTTCACAGGACACCCTCGGCCCTCCACTTT. Amino acid sequence: CASSELHRTPSALHF.